This T cell receptor beta chain was retrieved from a study of T-cell memory formation after mild COVID-19 (dated by TCRdb to the early 2020s). For context, the study as a whole: TCR sequence clusters from the two donors were largely donor specific. The cohort was made up of two young adult volunteers, one female and one male, who were previously healthy. Longitudinal TCRalpha and TCRbeta repertoire sequencing tracked T-cell clones expanding and contracting after mild COVID-19 in a couple of donors.

PBMCs were isolated by Ficoll-Paque density gradient centrifugation. This clonotype was seen many times. What this receptor recognizes is not known. The junction shows a germline mismatch at one end, possibly a read error. Overall study outcomes, separate from this receptor: The study covered only a couple of mild cases, and larger cohorts including severe cases with pre-infection samples were considered necessary. Clones contracting from day 15 to 85 had balanced CD4/CD8 phenotypes, while a second wave expanding from day 15 to 37 was biased towards CD4+. Contracting CD4+ clones turned up mainly in the CM and EM memory subsets, whereas EMRA was where CD8+ clones were enriched. SARS-CoV-2 specificity was not confirmed for the second-wave clones peaking on day 37. The detection of some responding clones in pre-infection memory suggests that pre-existing cross-reactive memory T cells joined the SARS-CoV-2 response.

CDR1 and CDR2 were assigned from the germline V gene as SGHRS and YFSETQ. Reading from cysteine to phenylalanine, the CDR3 counts 13 amino acids. The kept DNA is CDR3 alone, 39 bases in frame from the first base. The instrument was an Illumina NovaSeq 6000. TCRalpha and TCRbeta cDNA libraries were constructed by 5'RACE with constant-segment primers, with sample barcodes and unique molecular identifiers being introduced. Trizol reagent was used to extract RNA from every sample. Libraries were amplified in two PCR steps, with a second sample barcode and Illumina TruSeq adapters added in the second step. Sequencing of the libraries was done on an Illumina NovaSeq, producing 2 x 150 bp paired-end reads. As for the original processing: Reads were demultiplexed and collapsed into UMI-guided consensus sequences with migec v1.2.7. Using mixcr v2.1.11, UMI consensuses were aligned to TRA and TRB V and J templates and then assembled into clonotypes. Expanded or contracted clonotypes were those called significant by both edgeR and NoisET, with noise models trained on biological replicates. edgeR calls used a false discovery rate-adjusted p below 0.01 and a log2 fold-change threshold of 1. As an exploratory analysis of dynamics, max-normalized trajectories of the 1000 most abundant clonotypes were examined with PCA combined with hierarchical clustering. Each responding clone was given a CD4 or CD8 phenotype based on the CD4+ and CD8+ repertoires, which had been sequenced separately. TCRdb reprocessing: public reads trimmed at Q25 with fastp, clones called with MiXCR, in-frame beta chains kept. CDR3 protein duplicates are merged, each entry listing the most common genes and DNA. TCRdb's processing, not the study's, gives the V and J calls here. This sample is represented by about half a million distinct CDR3 sequences; around a sixth of them were singletons. 9% to 15% of the sample comes from the top ten.

This chain joins TRBV5-1 to TRBJ2-7; the D region is possibly TRBD1 or TRBD2, each matching across 5 bases. This TCR derives from an adult woman who had mild COVID-19 (a few samples of this study predate the infection). The sample titles of this study are shuffled in the database, so cell type and time point are left out; the donor was told from shared clones. The source material was PBMCs or a T cell subset sorted from them (not recorded which). The sequence in DNA is TGTGCCAGCAGCTCAGGGAGCTCCTACGAGCAGTACTTC. This gives the protein CASSSGSSYEQYF.